One sample yielded the 32 T cell receptor beta chains listed below, sequenced in a study of blood T cell repertoires in COVID-19. Sequenced by immunoSEQ multiplex PCR; TCRdb stores in-frame clones only, minus some. The table includes around 70,000 clones, around 80% detected once. The sequenced sample was peripheral blood. The receptors originated from an elderly woman with active or convalescent COVID-19.

This sequence joins TRBV18 and TRBJ2-3, with 7 nucleotides matching TRBD2. Trimming took 3 bases from V and 0 from J; bases not matched to a gene: 3. The CDR3 is made up of 15 amino acids. CDR1 KGHSH and CDR2 LQKENI come from the germline V gene. CDR3 DNA sequence: TGTGCCAGCTCACCTCCGCGGGGGAGCACAGATACGCAGTATTTT. It yields the protein CASSPPRGSTDTQYF.

The V call is TRBV7-9, the J call TRBJ1-4; the D gene is possibly TRBD1 (5 bases). Trimming pared 3 bases from V and 8 bases from J, leaving 13 bases between. Germline V gives CDR1 SEHNR, CDR2 FQNEAQ (reference sequence). The CDR3 is 14 residues long. The CDR3 region has the DNA TGTGCCAGCAGCTTGGCAGGGCCCGAGGAAAAACTGTTTTTT. This gives the protein CASSLAGPEEKLFF.

The chain links TRBV7-6 to TRBJ2-1; 8 nucleotides align to TRBD2. The ends lost 4 bases at V and 8 bases at J; junction bases unmatched: 7. Germline V gives CDR1 SGHVS, CDR2 FNYEAQ. This CDR3 has 14 residues. This CDR3 reads CASSSTSGVYEQFF. The CDR3 coding sequence is TGTGCCAGCAGCTCAACTAGCGGTGTATATGAGCAGTTCTTC.

This chain joins TRBV19 and TRBJ1-4, with 7 positions matching TRBD1. Germline V lookup: CDR1 LNHDA, CDR2 SQIVND (reference sequence). V dropped 6 bases and J dropped 6; count of bases not matched to a gene: 4. The CDR3 runs to 13 residues. The CDR3 nucleotides are TGTGCCAGTAGCCAGACAGGGTATGAAAAACTGTTTTTT. Amino acid sequence: CASSQTGYEKLFF.

This chain links TRBV19 with TRBJ2-7; TRBD2 aligns across 9 bases. CDR3 length equals 13 residues. Trimming removed 7 bases from V and 4 bases from J; junction bases left unmatched: 5. CDR1 and CDR2 from the germline V gene are LNHDA and SQIVND (reference sequence). The CDR3 DNA sequence: TGTGCCAGTAAGGCGGGAGGGCCGTACGAGCAGTACTTC. Translating it yields CASKAGGPYEQYF. Based on the CDR3 plus reference TRBV19 and TRBJ2-7, the full variable domain is DGGITQSPKYLFRKEGQNVTLSCEQNLNHDAMYWYRQDPGQGLRLIYYSQIVNDFQKGDIAEGYSVSREKKESFPLTVTSAQKNPTAFYLCASKAGGPYEQYFGPGTRLTVT.

The DNA for the CDR3 is TGTGCCAGTAACGAGCCCAGGGCCTCAAACTCTCAGCCCCAGCATTTT. It translates to CASNEPRASNSQPQHF. The V gene is TRBV19, the J gene TRBJ1-5; D is perhaps TRBD1 (5 bases). Trimming removed 7 bases from V and 6 bases from J, with 22 bases in between. The CDR3 has 16 residues. Germline CDR1 LNHDA, CDR2 SQIVND (reference sequence).

The genes are TRBV2 and TRBJ1-3, with D tentatively TRBD1 (6 bases). This CDR3 is built from 15 residues. Germline V CDR1 and CDR2: SNHLY, FYNNEI. V lost 8 bases to trimming and J lost 4 bases, with 18 bases between them. CDR3 protein: CASHRKGVTGNTIYF. In nucleotides, the CDR3 is TGTGCCAGCCATCGCAAGGGGGTTACGGGAAACACCATATATTTT.

The chain employs TRBV27 and TRBJ1-1; weak D call: TRBD1 (6 bases). Germline loops: CDR1 MNHEY, CDR2 SMNVEV (reference sequence). The V gene lost 4 bases and the J gene lost 5 bases, with 17 bases spanning the gap. This CDR3 comprises 15 residues. The CDR3 DNA follows: TGTGCCAGCAGTTCGTACAGGGAAGGGTGGACTGAAGCTTTCTTT. Protein product: CASSSYREGWTEAFF.

This clone was seen a handful of times. The CDR3 sequence: CASSREATIYF. In nucleotides, the CDR3 is TGTGCCAGCAGCCGAGAGGCCACCATATATTTT. The chain couples TRBV7-9 to TRBJ1-3; unclear D gene. The CDR3 is made up of 11 amino acids. From germline, CDR1 is SEHNR and CDR2 FQNEAQ (reference sequence). V was trimmed by 5 bases and J by 9 bases, leaving 8 bases between them.

The gene calls are TRBV11-3 and TRBJ1-2, with 9 nucleotides matching TRBD1. Germline V gene data show CDR1 as SGHNT and CDR2 as YENEEA. Trimming took 0 bases from V and 6 from J; bases not matched to a gene: 5. This CDR3 spans 15 amino acids. The CDR3 here is CASSLDARQGDGYTF. CDR3 sequence (DNA): TGTGCCAGCAGCTTAGATGCGAGACAGGGGGATGGCTACACCTTC. Based on the CDR3 plus reference TRBV11-3 and TRBJ1-2, the full variable domain is EAGVVQSPRYKIIEKKQPVAFWCNPISGHNTLYWYLQNLGQGPELLIRYENEEAVDDSQLPKDRFSAERLKGVDSTLKIQPAELGDSAVYLCASSLDARQGDGYTFGSGTRLTVV.

The J gene is TRBJ1-2, the V gene TRBV2, with D possibly matching TRBD1 (6 bases). The CDR3 spans 14 residues. Per germline, CDR1 SNHLY and CDR2 FYNNEI. Trimming removed 2 bases from V and 2 bases from J, with 9 bases in between. The CDR3 spells CASSEQGNNYGYTF. CDR3 DNA sequence: TGTGCCAGCAGTGAACAGGGGAACAACTATGGCTACACCTTC.

This clone was seen once. The V and J genes are TRBV3-1 (or the pseudogene TRBV3-2) and TRBJ2-5, with 7 bases lining up with TRBD1. CDR1 and CDR2 (germline): LGHDT, YNNKEL (reference sequence). The ends lost 4 bases at V and 2 bases at J; junction bases unmatched: 4. CDR3 length equals 14 residues. CDR3 sequence (DNA): TGTGCCAGCAGCCCTAGGACAGGACAAGAGACCCAGTACTTC. This sequence encodes CASSPRTGQETQYF.

This chain links TRBV11-2 with TRBJ1-1, with D perhaps matching TRBD1 (5 bases). CDR1 and CDR2 from the germline V gene are SGHAT and FQNNGV. V was cut by 5 bases and J by 5 bases, with 9 bases left in between. The CDR3 runs 12 residues. The CDR3 DNA follows: TGTGCCAGCAGCCTCCGACAGACTGAAGCTTTCTTT. Protein: CASSLRQTEAFF.

The chain couples TRBV4-3 to TRBJ2-7, with TRBD2 matching 14 bases. Unmatched junction bases numbered 2, after V lost 4 bases and J lost 6 bases. The CDR3 spans 14 residues. The germline V gene encodes CDR1 LGHNA and CDR2 YSLEER. This CDR3 is CASSPGLAGGEQYF. In nucleotides, the CDR3 is TGCGCCAGCAGCCCCGGACTAGCGGGAGGCGAGCAGTACTTC.

V and J are TRBV4-1 and TRBJ1-3, with D perhaps TRBD1 (6 bases). The germline CDR1 and CDR2 sequences are MGHRA and YSYEKL. V was shortened by 4 bases and J by 3 bases, with 16 bases between the two germline ends. This CDR3 spans 16 amino acids. This chain's CDR3 is CASSLLGGAGGNTIYF. CDR3 coding DNA: TGCGCCAGCAGCCTGTTAGGGGGGGCAGGTGGAAACACCATATATTTT.

The chain links TRBV15 to TRBJ2-7; possibly TRBD2 for D (5 bases). This CDR3 spans 13 amino acids. CDR1 is LNHNV, CDR2 YYDKDF, per germline (reference sequence). V lost 4 bases, J lost 2 bases, and 9 bases lay in between. The CDR3 bases are TGTGCCACCAGCAACGGGGAGACCTACGAGCAGTACTTC. Its protein is CATSNGETYEQYF.

The CDR3 protein is CASSSMIGSKPQHF. The CDR3 DNA sequence: TGTGCCAGTAGCAGTATGATCGGGTCGAAGCCCCAGCATTTT. This chain links TRBV19 with TRBJ1-5; D gene ambiguous. Between the trimmed V and J ends, which lost 6 bases and 8 bases, there was a span of 17 bases. The CDR3 is 14 residues long. Germline V CDR1 and CDR2: LNHDA, SQIVND (reference sequence).

The CDR3 region has the DNA TGTGCCAGCAGTTTAGGCTCTCCCTACGAGCAGTACTTC. Translating gives CASSLGSPYEQYF. The chain is built from TRBV28 and TRBJ2-7; D gene unclear. This CDR3 is built from 13 residues. The V and J ends lost 2 bases and 2 bases respectively, with 7 bases between them. Germline CDR1 and CDR2: MDHEN and SYDVKM.

V and J are TRBV6-2 or TRBV6-3 and TRBJ2-7; 8 bases map to TRBD1. Germline V gene lookup returns CDR1 MNHEY and CDR2 SVGEGT. V lost 6 bases and J lost 0; bases outside the gene matches: 1. This CDR3 contains 13 residues. The CDR3 sequence: CASSRGPSYEQYF. CDR3 nucleotide sequence: TGTGCCAGCAGCAGGGGGCCCTCCTACGAGCAGTACTTC.

The chain carries TRBV7-2 and TRBJ2-5; D perhaps matches TRBD1 (6 bases). Trimming cost V 3 bases and J 1 base, with 15 bases left between them. The germline V gene encodes CDR1 SGHTA and CDR2 FQGNSA. The CDR3 covers 16 residues. This CDR3 reads CASSFRPTGSQETQYF. The CDR3 nucleotides read TGTGCCAGCAGCTTTCGTCCGACAGGCAGCCAAGAGACCCAGTACTTC.

This rearrangement joins TRBV7-9 to TRBJ1-3; D gene ambiguous. Germline V gives CDR1 SEHNR, CDR2 FQNEAQ (reference sequence). The CDR3 has 14 residues. V was trimmed by 3 bases and J by 0 bases, leaving 6 bases between them. The CDR3 loop reads CASSFVRSGNTIYF. The CDR3 coding sequence is TGTGCCAGCAGCTTCGTTCGCTCTGGAAACACCATATATTTT.

This clone came up once. The V gene is TRBV5-1, the J gene TRBJ2-7, with 9 bases identical to TRBD2. The length of the CDR3 is 15 residues. Germline CDR1 is SGHRS and CDR2 is YFSETQ. V shed 4 bases and J 4 bases; nucleotides not matched to a gene: 9. CDR3 residues: CASSAGSGGIYEQYF. CDR3 DNA sequence: TGCGCCAGCAGCGCGGGGAGCGGGGGGATTTACGAGCAGTACTTC.

The chain couples TRBV4-1 to TRBJ2-1; TRBD2 matches 12 bases. V trimming: 4 bases; J trimming: 6 bases; junction bases outside the gene matches: 7. Germline CDR1 MGHRA, CDR2 YSYEKL. This CDR3 has 16 amino acids. The CDR3 loop reads CASSRSSGGASNEQFF. The CDR3 DNA reads TGCGCCAGCAGCCGTTCTAGCGGGGGGGCCTCCAATGAGCAGTTCTTC.

The V gene is TRBV6-2 or TRBV6-3, the J gene TRBJ2-7; TRBD2 matches 11 bases. CDR3 length equals 15 residues. Trimming cost V 4 bases and J 4 bases; bases outside gene matches: 6. Germline V lookup: CDR1 MNHEY, CDR2 SVGEGT. As DNA, the CDR3 is TGTGCCAGCAGTTCCACGGGACTAGCGGATTACGAGCAGTACTTC. This codes for CASSSTGLADYEQYF.

The chain joins TRBV19 to TRBJ1-1, with 8 bases aligning to TRBD1. From germline, CDR1 is LNHDA and CDR2 SQIVND (reference sequence). V shed 4 bases, J shed 1 base, and the junction held 2 bases outside the gene matches. The CDR3 has 14 amino acids. The DNA of the CDR3 is TGTGCCAGTAGTACAGACAGGGGGAACACTGAAGCTTTCTTT. Translation gives CASSTDRGNTEAFF.

The rearrangement links TRBV4-3 to TRBJ2-3; maybe TRBD2 (6 bases). The germline V gene has CDR1 LGHNA and CDR2 YSLEER. Trimming pared 4 bases from V and 0 bases from J, leaving 11 bases between. The CDR3 length is 15 residues. In nucleotides, the CDR3 is TGCGCCAGCAGCCCCTTAGGACTAAGCACAGATACGCAGTATTTT. Translated: CASSPLGLSTDTQYF.

J is TRBJ1-1 and V is TRBV27; perhaps TRBD1 as D (6 bases). Per the germline V gene, CDR1 is MNHEY and CDR2 is SMNVEV (reference sequence). V was shortened by 0 bases and J by 4 bases, with 12 bases between the two germline ends. The CDR3 has 15 residues. Here the CDR3 DNA reads TGTGCCAGCAGTTTATCCCAGGGGTGGGGCACTGAAGCTTTCTTT. Translating it yields CASSLSQGWGTEAFF.

CDR3 in DNA: TGTGCCAGCAGCCCGGGACAGGGGAACACTGAAGCTTTCTTT. Translated, it gives CASSPGQGNTEAFF. The V and J genes are TRBV5-4 and TRBJ1-1, with 9 bases identical to TRBD1. Losses at the gene ends were 4 bases for V and 1 base for J; bases not matched to a gene: 2. The CDR3 covers 14 residues. From germline, CDR1 is SGHNT and CDR2 YYREEE (reference sequence).

The V and J genes are TRBV30 and TRBJ1-5; TRBD1 is a possible D gene (5 bases). This CDR3 is built from 15 residues. V was clipped by 0 bases and J by 3 bases, with 12 bases between them. Germline V gives CDR1 GTSNPN, CDR2 SVGIG (reference sequence). CDR3: CAWSVTGGANQPQHF. CDR3 DNA sequence: TGTGCCTGGAGTGTAACGGGGGGTGCCAATCAGCCCCAGCATTTT.

The chain links TRBV5-6 to TRBJ2-3; 10 bases agree with TRBD2. V was pared by 0 bases and J by 9 bases, with 4 bases of the junction left unmatched. Germline CDR1 is SGHDT and CDR2 is YYEEEE. This CDR3 has 14 amino acids. The CDR3 region has the DNA TGTGCCAGCAGCTTGGGGCTAGCGGGGGAGACGCAGTATTTT. As protein: CASSLGLAGETQYF.

The V gene is TRBV5-1, the J gene TRBJ2-3; 8 bases match TRBD1. CDR1 and CDR2 (germline): SGHRS, YFSETQ. Losses at the gene ends were 4 bases for V and 5 bases for J; bases not matched to a gene: 9. The CDR3 is made up of 15 amino acids. The CDR3 region has the DNA TGCGCCAGCAGCCGCCAGGGGGCGCAGGGAGATACGCAGTATTTT. Amino acid sequence: CASSRQGAQGDTQYF.

This clone was detected once. This chain joins TRBV4-3 and TRBJ2-2; 11 bases map to TRBD2. V was clipped by 5 bases and J by 3 bases; unmatched bases: 2. This CDR3 comprises 15 residues. CDR1 is LGHNA, CDR2 YSLEER, per germline. The CDR3 coding sequence is TGCGCCAGCAGCGAGGGACTAGCGGACACCGGGGAGCTGTTTTTT. As protein: CASSEGLADTGELFF.